The 8 T cell receptor beta chains listed next were all sequenced from one sample in a study of T cells after posttransplantation cyclophosphamide. Libraries were prepared by immunoSEQ multiplex PCR; TCRdb keeps only in-frame clonotypes and omits some of them. The repertoire consists of 6,000 to 9,500 clones, none detected only once. Busulfan-fludarabine conditioning, marrow transplant, and cyclophosphamide on days +3 and +4 were administered. The sequencing used PBMCs, collected after allogeneic stem cell transplant with posttransplant cyclophosphamide. The receptor set was obtained from a young adult male patient who received an allogeneic stem cell transplant from an unrelated donor, was CMV-positive, and had acute and chronic GVHD. Some T cells may be graft donor cells.

This clone showed up many times. This chain joins TRBV30 and TRBJ1-5; D is possibly TRBD1 (5 bases). The V end was cut by 3 bases, the J end by 2 bases, with 8 bases between. The CDR3 totals 13 residues. CDR1 is GTSNPN, CDR2 SVGIG, per germline (reference sequence). The CDR3 here is CAWSAQGNQPQHF. CDR3 nucleotides: TGTGCCTGGAGCGCACAGGGCAATCAGCCCCAGCATTTT.

At least ten counts were recorded for this clone. The chain couples TRBV4-1 to TRBJ2-1, with 9 positions matching TRBD2. The V gene end was trimmed by 7 bases and the J gene end by 2 bases; junction bases not matched to a gene: 9. CDR3 size: 16 residues. Looked up from germline, CDR1 is MGHRA and CDR2 is YSYEKL. The CDR3 sequence: CASTYRSGGTYNEQFF. CDR3 DNA: TGCGCCAGCACCTATAGGAGCGGGGGGACCTACAATGAGCAGTTCTTC.

Remarks on this clone: Other DNA sequences in this specimen translate into the identical CDR3. V usage is TRBV11-3 and J usage is TRBJ2-3, with 8 bases matching TRBD1. This CDR3 has 15 amino acids. The germline gives CDR1 SGHNT, CDR2 YENEEA. The trim removed 5 bases at V and 5 bases at J, leaving 9 bases unmatched. Written as DNA, the CDR3 is TGTGCCAGCAGCCCCTCGACAGGGGATGGAGATACGCAGTATTTT. Its protein is CASSPSTGDGDTQYF.

At least ten counts were recorded for this clone. The J gene is TRBJ2-5, the V gene TRBV7-2, with 7 bases matching TRBD2. Unmatched junction bases numbered 3, after V lost 3 bases and J lost 2 bases. Germline CDR1 reads SGHTA; CDR2 reads FQGNSA. The CDR3 loop spans 14 amino acids. The CDR3 DNA reads as TGTGCCAGCAGCTTTCAGGGAGGGCAAGAGACCCAGTACTTC. Amino acid sequence: CASSFQGGQETQYF. Drawing the rest from reference TRBV7-2 and TRBJ2-5, the complete variable domain is GAGVSQSPSNKVTEKGKDVELRCDPISGHTALYWYRQSLGQGLEFLIYFQGNSAPDKSGLPSDRFSAERTGGSVSTLTIQRTQQEDSAVYLCASSFQGGQETQYFGPGTRLLVL.

In its sample, this clone was seen many times. CDR3 bases: TGTGCCAGCAGCAGATTAGACAGTCATCAGCCCCAGCATTTT. This sequence encodes CASSRLDSHQPQHF. The chain joins TRBV9 to TRBJ1-5, with D possibly TRBD1 on 5 matching bases. CDR3 size: 14 residues. Per the germline V gene, CDR1 is SGDLS and CDR2 is YYNGEE. V was shortened by 4 bases and J by 5 bases, with 13 bases between the two germline ends.

This clone has a count of ten or more. The junction shows a germline mismatch at one end, possibly a read error. This chain links TRBV7-7 with TRBJ2-1; 7 nucleotides agree with TRBD2. This CDR3 is 17 amino acids long. CDR1 is SSHAT, CDR2 FNYEAQ, per germline (reference sequence). CDR3 loop: CASSLSLMGGIYNEQFF. The CDR3 nucleotides read TGTGCTAGCAGCTTATCCCTTATGGGGGGGATCTACAATGAGCAGTTCTTC.

There are many counts of this clone. The V and J genes are TRBV27 and TRBJ1-6; TRBD1 matches at 7 bases. J gave up 6 bases and V 6 bases, and 11 bases lay outside the gene matches. The CDR3 runs to 16 residues. Germline V gives CDR1 MNHEY, CDR2 SMNVEV (reference sequence). CDR3 in amino acids: CASSTQGRTSNSPLHF. The CDR3 region has the DNA TGTGCCAGCAGCACACAGGGGCGCACGTCTAATTCACCCCTCCACTTT.

This clone has a handful of counts. The V and J genes are TRBV23-1 and TRBJ2-1; maybe TRBD1 (5 bases). TRBV23-1 is an ORF, and what it does is uncertain. V lost 0 bases and J 4 bases, leaving 10 bases between the germline ends. The CDR3 contains 15 residues. As DNA, the CDR3 is TGCGCCAGCAGTCAATCGAAAAGGGGTTACAATGAGCAGTTCTTC. This encodes CASSQSKRGYNEQFF.